This T cell receptor (beta chain) comes out of a study of CXCR3-negative and CXCR3-positive naive CD8 T cells. Study-level findings and limits: Naive CXCR3-positive cells had TRB CDR3s more hydrophobic than those of CXCR3-negative naive cells. Comparably high diversity was seen in both naive subsets, and much lower diversity in memory CD8+ cells.

It was by 5' RACE with UMI labels that the TRB cDNA libraries were prepared. TCRdb processed the 5' RACE reads again and assigns one entry to each CDR3 protein, with no DNA. The sample table includes fewer than 55,000 distinct CDR3 sequences. Note on this clonotype: Its target is unknown.

This clonotype was obtained from a human donor in good health. Some clones in this sample may be carry-over from other donors' samples. The sample taken for sequencing was naive CXCR3- CD8+ T cells from blood. Subset meaning: CD45RO-CCR7+CD27+CD95- naive CD8+ T cells lacking CXCR3 (TNR3-).

The CDR3 reads CASSPTFTATEAFF. The V and J genes are TRBV7-7 and TRBJ1-1. This CDR3 region has 14 residues. Germline-derived CDR1 and CDR2 are SSHAT and FNYEAQ (reference sequence).